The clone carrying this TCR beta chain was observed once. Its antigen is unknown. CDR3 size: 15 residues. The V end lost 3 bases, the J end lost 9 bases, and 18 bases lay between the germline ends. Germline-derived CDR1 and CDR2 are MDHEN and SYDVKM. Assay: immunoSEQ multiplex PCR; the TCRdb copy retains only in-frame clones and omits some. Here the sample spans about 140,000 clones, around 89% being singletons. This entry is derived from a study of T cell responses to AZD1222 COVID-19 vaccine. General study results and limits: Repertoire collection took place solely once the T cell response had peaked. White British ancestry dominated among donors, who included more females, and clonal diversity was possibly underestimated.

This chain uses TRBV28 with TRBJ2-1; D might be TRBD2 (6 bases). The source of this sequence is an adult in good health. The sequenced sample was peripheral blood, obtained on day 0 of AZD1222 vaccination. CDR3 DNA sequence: TGTGCCAGCAGTTTTAGAGGGAGGTTAATTGTTGAGCAGTTCTTC. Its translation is CASSFRGRLIVEQFF.